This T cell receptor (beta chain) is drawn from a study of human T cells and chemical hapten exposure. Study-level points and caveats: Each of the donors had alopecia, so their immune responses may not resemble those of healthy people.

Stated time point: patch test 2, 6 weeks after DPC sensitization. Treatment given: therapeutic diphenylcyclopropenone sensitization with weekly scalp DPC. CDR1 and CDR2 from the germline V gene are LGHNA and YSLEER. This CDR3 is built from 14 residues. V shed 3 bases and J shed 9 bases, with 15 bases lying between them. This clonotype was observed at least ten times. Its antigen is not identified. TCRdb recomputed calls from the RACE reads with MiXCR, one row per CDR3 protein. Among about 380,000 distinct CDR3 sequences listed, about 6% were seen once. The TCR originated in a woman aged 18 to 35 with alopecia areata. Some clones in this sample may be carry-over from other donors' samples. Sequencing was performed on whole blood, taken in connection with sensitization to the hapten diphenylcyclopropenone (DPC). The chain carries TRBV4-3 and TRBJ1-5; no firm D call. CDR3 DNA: TGCGCCAGCAGCCATTTTTATCCGGTAGGGCCCCAGCATTTT. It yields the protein CASSHFYPVGPQHF.